This T cell receptor (beta chain) derives from a study of T cells in Graves' hyperthyroidism and ophthalmopathy. TCR beta CDR3 regions were amplified from RNA. The primer set for the first-round RT-PCR of the TCR CDR3 was HTBI. Each CDR3 protein is one row after TCRdb ran MiXCR on the multiplex PCR reads. The sample has some 460,000 distinct CDR3 sequences; about a sixth are singletons. Trimming at V came to 11 bases and at J to 6 bases, leaving 6 bases not matched to a gene. The CDR3 totals 12 residues. Germline assignment: CDR1 SEHNR and CDR2 FQNEAQ (reference sequence). This clonotype was counted a few times.

The receptor was isolated from a young woman with Graves' hyperthyroidism. The sample consisted of blood. The chain joins TRBV7-9 to TRBJ1-1, with 10 bases lining up with TRBD1. Here the CDR3 DNA reads TGTGCCCGTCAGACAGGGGGCCCTGAAGCTTTCTTT. The encoded protein is CARQTGGPEAFF. The variable domain in full, with the rest retrieved from reference TRBV7-9 and TRBJ1-1, is DTGVSQNPRHKITKRGQNVTFRCDPISEHNRLYWYRQTLGQGPEFLTYFQNEAQLEKSRLLSDRFSAERPKGSFSTLEIQRTEQGDSAMYLCARQTGGPEAFFGQGTRLTVV.